This note documents a single T cell receptor beta chain sequence. Its antigen is currently unknown. This specimen comes from a study of T cell responses to AZD1222 COVID-19 vaccine. The study's findings and limits: With two AZD1222 doses given, Spike-specific TCR breadth and depth both rose. Clonal diversity was possibly underestimated, and white British individuals and females predominated among donors.

CDR1 and CDR2 from the germline V gene are LGHDT and YNNKEL (reference sequence). The CDR3 length is 13 residues. V was shortened by 4 bases and J by 8 bases, with 14 bases between the two germline ends. TCRdb's copy holds only in-frame clones and misses some; the assay was immunoSEQ multiplex PCR. Of more than 5,000 clones listed, around 87% are singletons. Both about-4-week and about-12-week second-dose recipients were combined. This specimen consisted of peripheral blood, obtained 28 days after the second AZD1222 dose. The chain couples TRBV3-1 (or the pseudogene TRBV3-2) to TRBJ1-1; D is possibly TRBD1 (6 bases). This TCR derives from an adult who received the AZD1222 COVID-19 vaccine. The chain's CDR3 is CASSLEQGLEAFF. CDR3 sequence (DNA): TGTGCCAGCAGCCTAGAACAGGGTTTGGAAGCTTTCTTT.